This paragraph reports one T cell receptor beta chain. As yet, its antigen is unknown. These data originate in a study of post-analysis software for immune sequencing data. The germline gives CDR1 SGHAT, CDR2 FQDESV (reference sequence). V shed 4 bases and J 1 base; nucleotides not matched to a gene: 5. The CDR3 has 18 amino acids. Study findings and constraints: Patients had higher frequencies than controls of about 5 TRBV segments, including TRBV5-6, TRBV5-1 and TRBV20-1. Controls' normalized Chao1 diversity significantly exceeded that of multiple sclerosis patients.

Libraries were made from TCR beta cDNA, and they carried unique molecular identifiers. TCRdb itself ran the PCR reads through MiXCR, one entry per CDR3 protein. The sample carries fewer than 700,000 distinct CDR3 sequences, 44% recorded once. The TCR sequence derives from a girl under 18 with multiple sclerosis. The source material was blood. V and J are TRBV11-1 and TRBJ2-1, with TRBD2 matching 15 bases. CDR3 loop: CASSSAGLAGGSYNEQFF. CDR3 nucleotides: TGTGCCAGCAGCTCGGCCGGACTAGCGGGAGGGTCCTACAATGAGCAGTTCTTC.